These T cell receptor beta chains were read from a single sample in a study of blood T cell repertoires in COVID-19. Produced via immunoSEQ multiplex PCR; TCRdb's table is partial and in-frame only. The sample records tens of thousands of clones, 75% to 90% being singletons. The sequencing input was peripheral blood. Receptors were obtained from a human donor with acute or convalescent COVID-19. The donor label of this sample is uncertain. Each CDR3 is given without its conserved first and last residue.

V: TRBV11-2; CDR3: ASTPGIAGTNQGEQY
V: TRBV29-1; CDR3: SVEDARNTEAF
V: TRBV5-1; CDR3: ASSWGQGSSYEQY
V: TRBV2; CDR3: ASSDFQGRGEQY
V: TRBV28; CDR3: ASSFVGGTGRKGVPYEQY
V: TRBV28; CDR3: ASSFNFIVSGTYEQY
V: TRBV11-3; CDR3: ASSILGGGTYEQY
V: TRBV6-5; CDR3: ASKTVGANVLT
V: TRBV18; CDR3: ASSPRSREDEQF
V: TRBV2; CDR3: AINPGQGASPLH
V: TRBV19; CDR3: ASTAGTSGSAYNEQF
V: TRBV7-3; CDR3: ASRPSSGTGELF
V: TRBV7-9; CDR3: ASSSTSGLQETQY
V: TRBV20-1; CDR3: SASIHSLYEQY
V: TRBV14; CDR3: ASSQGRAETQY
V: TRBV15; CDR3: ATSRGKQEQPQH
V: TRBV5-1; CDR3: ASSLTGTYEQY
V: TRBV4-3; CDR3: ASSQGGVNYGYT
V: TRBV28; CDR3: ASSLVAGDGYT
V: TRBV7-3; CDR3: ASSTTGGFGYEQY
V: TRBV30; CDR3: AWSVGIGGTQETQY
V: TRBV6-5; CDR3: ASKGGNYGYT
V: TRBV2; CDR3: ASSVGGANSPLH
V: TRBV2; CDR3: ASSLQGGEYGYT
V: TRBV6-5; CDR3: ASSPGQGKSEQY
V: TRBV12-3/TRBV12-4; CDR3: ASSLGDGNEQF
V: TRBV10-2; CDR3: ASAYVRSGEGALNQPQH
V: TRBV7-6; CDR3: ASSLLTGSQETQY
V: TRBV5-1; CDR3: ASSSDTTGGRRYGYT
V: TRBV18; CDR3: ASSLQENTEAF
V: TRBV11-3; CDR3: ASSLVTGNVYEQY
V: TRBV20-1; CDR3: SARGTPHT
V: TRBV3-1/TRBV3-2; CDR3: ASSWGLAGVEQF
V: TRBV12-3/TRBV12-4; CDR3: ASSFPGQKQY
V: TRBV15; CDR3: ATSRQGTGRYEQY
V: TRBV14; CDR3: ASSQAQGASYEQY
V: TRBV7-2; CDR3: ASSKIQGAYGYT
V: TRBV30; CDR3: AWRIRENYGYT
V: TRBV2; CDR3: ASSEGTGELETQY
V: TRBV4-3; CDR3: ASSPGQGGSYEQY
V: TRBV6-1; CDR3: ASSEGGSSGANVLT
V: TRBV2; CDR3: ASSARGADYGYT
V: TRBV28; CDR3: ASRSVLNTEAF
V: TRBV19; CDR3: ASSRGQGFGELF
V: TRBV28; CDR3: ASSSPGRGGNQPQH